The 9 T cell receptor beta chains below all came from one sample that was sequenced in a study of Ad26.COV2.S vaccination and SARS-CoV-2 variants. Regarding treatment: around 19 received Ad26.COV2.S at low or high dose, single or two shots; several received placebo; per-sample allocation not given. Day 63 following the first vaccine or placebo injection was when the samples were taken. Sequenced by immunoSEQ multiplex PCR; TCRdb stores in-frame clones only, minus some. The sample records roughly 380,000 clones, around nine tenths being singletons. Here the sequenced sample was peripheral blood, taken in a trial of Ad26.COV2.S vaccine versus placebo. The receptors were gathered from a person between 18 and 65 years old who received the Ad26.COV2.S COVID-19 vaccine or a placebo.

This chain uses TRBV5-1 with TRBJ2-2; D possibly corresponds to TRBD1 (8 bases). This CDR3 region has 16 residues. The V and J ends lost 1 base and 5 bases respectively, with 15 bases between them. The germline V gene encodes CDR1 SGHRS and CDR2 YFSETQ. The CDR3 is CASSLSTGGGTGELFF. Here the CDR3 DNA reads TGCGCCAGCAGCTTGTCCACAGGGGGAGGGACCGGGGAGCTGTTTTTT.

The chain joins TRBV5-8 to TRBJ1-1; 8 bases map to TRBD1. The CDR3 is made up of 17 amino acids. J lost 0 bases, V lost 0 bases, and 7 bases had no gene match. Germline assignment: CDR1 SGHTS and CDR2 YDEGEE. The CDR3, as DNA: TGTGCCAGCAGCTTGGCTGGGACAGGAGCATTGAACACTGAAGCTTTCTTT. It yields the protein CASSLAGTGALNTEAFF.

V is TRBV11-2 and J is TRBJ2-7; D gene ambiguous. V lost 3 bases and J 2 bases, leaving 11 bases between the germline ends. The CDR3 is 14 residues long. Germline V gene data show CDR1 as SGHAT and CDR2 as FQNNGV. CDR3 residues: CASSFSGLPYEQYF. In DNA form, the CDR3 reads TGTGCCAGCAGCTTTTCCGGGTTGCCCTACGAGCAGTACTTC.

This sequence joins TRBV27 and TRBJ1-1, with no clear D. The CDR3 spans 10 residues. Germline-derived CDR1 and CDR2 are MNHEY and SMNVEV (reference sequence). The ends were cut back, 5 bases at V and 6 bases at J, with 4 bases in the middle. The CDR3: CASSISEAFF. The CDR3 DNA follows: TGTGCCAGCAGTATTTCTGAAGCTTTCTTT.

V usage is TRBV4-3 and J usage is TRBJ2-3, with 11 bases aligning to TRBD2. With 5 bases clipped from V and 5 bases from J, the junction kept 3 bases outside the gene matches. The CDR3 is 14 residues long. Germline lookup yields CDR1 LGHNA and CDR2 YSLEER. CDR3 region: CASSYLAGGDTQYF. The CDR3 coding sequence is TGCGCCAGCAGCTACCTAGCGGGGGGAGATACGCAGTATTTT.

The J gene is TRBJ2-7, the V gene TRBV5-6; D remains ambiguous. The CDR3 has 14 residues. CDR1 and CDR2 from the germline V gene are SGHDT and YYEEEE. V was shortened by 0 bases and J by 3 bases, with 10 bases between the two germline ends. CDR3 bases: TGTGCCAGCAGCTTGGTGGGATCCTTCTACGAGCAGTACTTC. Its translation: CASSLVGSFYEQYF.

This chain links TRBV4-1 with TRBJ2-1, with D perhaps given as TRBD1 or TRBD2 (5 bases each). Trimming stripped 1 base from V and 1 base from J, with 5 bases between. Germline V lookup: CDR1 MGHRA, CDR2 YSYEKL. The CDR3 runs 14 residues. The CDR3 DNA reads TGCGCCAGCAGCCAAGGGGGGTCCTACAATGAGCAGTTCTTC. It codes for CASSQGGSYNEQFF.

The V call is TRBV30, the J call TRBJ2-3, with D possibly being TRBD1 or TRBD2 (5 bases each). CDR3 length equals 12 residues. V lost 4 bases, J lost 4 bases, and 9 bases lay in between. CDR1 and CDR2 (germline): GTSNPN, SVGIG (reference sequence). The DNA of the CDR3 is TGTGCCTGGACAGGGACGCCAGATACGCAGTATTTT. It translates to CAWTGTPDTQYF.

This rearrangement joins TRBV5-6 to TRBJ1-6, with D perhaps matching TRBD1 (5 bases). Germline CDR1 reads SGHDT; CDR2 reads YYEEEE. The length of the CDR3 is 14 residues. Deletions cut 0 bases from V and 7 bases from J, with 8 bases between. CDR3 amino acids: CASSLGRGNSPLHF. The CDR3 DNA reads TGTGCCAGCAGCTTGGGAAGGGGCAATTCACCCCTCCACTTT.